This T cell receptor beta chain came from a study of beta chain features in type 1 diabetes. Heparinised blood was drawn once per donor, averaging around 120 mL. General study findings and limits: In comparison with healthy donors, patients had naive, central memory and Treg TCRB repertoires that appeared more similar.

The study reverse transcribed the entire isolated RNA, so it sequenced expressed TCRB transcripts. The repertoire was sequenced with immunoSEQ multiplex PCR; TCRdb's copy has only in-frame clones and lacks some. The data show over 40,000 clones, with around 52% seen just once and 2.1% held by the top ten. This clone showed up just a few times. Its matching antigen is unknown. V lost 7 bases and J lost 2; bases outside the gene matches: 5. Germline V gene data show CDR1 as MDHEN and CDR2 as SYDVKM. The CDR3 is made up of 14 amino acids. The chain is built from TRBV28 and TRBJ2-7; 10 bases match TRBD1. The sample comprised Tregs from blood. The TCR was taken from a woman aged 18-35 years in good health. CDR3 loop: CASKGTGAPYEQYF. Here the CDR3 DNA reads TGTGCCAGCAAGGGGACAGGGGCTCCCTACGAGCAGTACTTC. Using reference TRBV28 and TRBJ2-7 for the parts outside the CDR3, the full variable domain is DVKVTQSSRYLVKRTGEKVFLECVQDMDHENMFWYRQDPGLGLRLIYFSYDVKMKEKGDIPEGYSVSREKKERFSLILESASTNQTSMYLCASKGTGAPYEQYFGPGTRLTVT.